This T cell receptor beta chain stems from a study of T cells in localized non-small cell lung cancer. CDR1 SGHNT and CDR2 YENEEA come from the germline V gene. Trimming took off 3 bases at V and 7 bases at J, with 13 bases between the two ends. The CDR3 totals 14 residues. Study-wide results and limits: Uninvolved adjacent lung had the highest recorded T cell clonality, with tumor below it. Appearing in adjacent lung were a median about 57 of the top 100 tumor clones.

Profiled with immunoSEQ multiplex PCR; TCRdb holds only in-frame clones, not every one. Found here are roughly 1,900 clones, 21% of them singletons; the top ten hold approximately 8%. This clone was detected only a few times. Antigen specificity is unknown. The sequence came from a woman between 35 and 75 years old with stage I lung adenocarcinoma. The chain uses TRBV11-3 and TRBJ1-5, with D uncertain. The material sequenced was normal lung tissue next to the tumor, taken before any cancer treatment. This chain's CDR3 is CASSFADIWQPQHF. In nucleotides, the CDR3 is TGTGCCAGCAGCTTTGCCGACATATGGCAGCCCCAGCATTTT.